The next 5 T cell receptor beta chains were all read from a single sample in a study of Ad26.COV2.S vaccination and SARS-CoV-2 variants. The protocol was immunoSEQ multiplex PCR, while the TCRdb copy is restricted to in-frame clones and leaves out a portion. The sample lists 300,000 to 400,000 clones, just over 90% occurring once. The sample was peripheral blood, taken after recovery from COVID-19. The receptors originated from a human donor who had recovered from COVID-19.

This sequence joins TRBV19 and TRBJ1-3, with D unclear. The V gene's germline CDR1 is LNHDA and CDR2 SQIVND (reference sequence). The CDR3 contains 15 residues. V was trimmed by 3 bases and J by 2 bases, leaving 11 bases between them. DNA of the CDR3: TGTGCCAGTAGTATCCCCCAGGCTACTGGAAACACCATATATTTT. This sequence encodes CASSIPQATGNTIYF.

This chain links TRBV10-3 with TRBJ2-3, with TRBD2 matching 7 bases. The junction had 8 bases not matched to a gene; V was cut back by 5 bases and J by 3 bases. CDR1 and CDR2 (germline): ENHRY, SYGVKD. This CDR3 comprises 15 residues. The CDR3 DNA reads as TGTGCCATCAGTTTCCCTGGGGGGGGGACAGATACGCAGTATTTT. Its translation: CAISFPGGGTDTQYF.

V gene TRBV19 combines with J gene TRBJ1-2; D is unresolved. The CDR3 sequence is 16 residues long. The germline V and J ends were trimmed by 3 bases and 0 bases, with 14 bases remaining between them. The germline V gene has CDR1 LNHDA and CDR2 SQIVND (reference sequence). CDR3 coding DNA: TGTGCCAGTAGTATTCAGGTGGATGCGGCTAACTATGGCTACACCTTC. Protein sequence: CASSIQVDAANYGYTF.

The rearrangement links TRBV27 to TRBJ1-1; D is unresolved. The length of the CDR3 is 15 residues. Trimming took 0 bases from V and 1 from J, leaving 9 bases between them. CDR1 is MNHEY and CDR2 is SMNVEV in the germline V gene (reference sequence). The CDR3 DNA follows: TGTGCCAGCAGTTTATCGAGGGTGGGGAACACTGAAGCTTTCTTT. This encodes CASSLSRVGNTEAFF.

This clone was observed once. The rearrangement links TRBV4-1 to TRBJ2-2, with a weak D call TRBD1 (6 bases). Germline assignment: CDR1 MGHRA and CDR2 YSYEKL. The CDR3 contains 16 residues. V was cut by 4 bases and J by 4 bases, with 16 bases left in between. CDR3 protein: CASSRRQVLRTGELFF. CDR3 DNA: TGCGCCAGCAGCCGTAGACAGGTTCTCCGCACCGGGGAGCTGTTTTTT.